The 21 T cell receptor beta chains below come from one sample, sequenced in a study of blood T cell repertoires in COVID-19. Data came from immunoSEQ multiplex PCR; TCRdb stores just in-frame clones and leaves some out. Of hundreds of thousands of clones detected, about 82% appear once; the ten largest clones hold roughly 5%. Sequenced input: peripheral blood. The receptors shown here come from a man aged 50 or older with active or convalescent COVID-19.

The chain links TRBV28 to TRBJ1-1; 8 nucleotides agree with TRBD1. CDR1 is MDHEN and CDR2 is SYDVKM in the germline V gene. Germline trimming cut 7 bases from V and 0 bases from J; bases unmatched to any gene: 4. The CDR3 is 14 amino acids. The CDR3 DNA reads TGTGCCAGCAATTTGGACAGGGTGAACACTGAAGCTTTCTTT. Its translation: CASNLDRVNTEAFF.

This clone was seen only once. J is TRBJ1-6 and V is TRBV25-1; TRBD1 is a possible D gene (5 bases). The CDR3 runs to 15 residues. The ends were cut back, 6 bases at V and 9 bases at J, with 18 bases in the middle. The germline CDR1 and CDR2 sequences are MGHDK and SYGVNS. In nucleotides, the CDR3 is TGTGCCAGCAGGGAAAGAGGGCAGGGAGGTTCACCCCTCCACTTT. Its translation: CASRERGQGGSPLHF.

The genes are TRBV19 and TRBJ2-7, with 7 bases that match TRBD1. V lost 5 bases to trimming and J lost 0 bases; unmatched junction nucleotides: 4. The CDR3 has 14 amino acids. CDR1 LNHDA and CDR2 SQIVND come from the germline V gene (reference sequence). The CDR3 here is CASSARGSSYEQYF. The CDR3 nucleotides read TGTGCCAGTAGTGCCAGGGGGAGCTCCTACGAGCAGTACTTC.

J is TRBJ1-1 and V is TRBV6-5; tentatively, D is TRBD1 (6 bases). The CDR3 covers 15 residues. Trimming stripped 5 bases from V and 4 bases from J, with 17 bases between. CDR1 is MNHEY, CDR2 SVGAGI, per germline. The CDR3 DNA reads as TGTGCCAGCAGTCCCCCTGGGAGGGGGGGCACTGAAGCTTTCTTT. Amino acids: CASSPPGRGGTEAFF.

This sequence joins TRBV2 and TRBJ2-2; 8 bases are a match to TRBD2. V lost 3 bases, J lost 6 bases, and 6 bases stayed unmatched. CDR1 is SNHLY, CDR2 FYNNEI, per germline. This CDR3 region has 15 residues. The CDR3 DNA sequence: TGTGCCAGCAGTGAGAGCGGGAGTCGGGCCGGGGAGCTGTTTTTT. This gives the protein CASSESGSRAGELFF.

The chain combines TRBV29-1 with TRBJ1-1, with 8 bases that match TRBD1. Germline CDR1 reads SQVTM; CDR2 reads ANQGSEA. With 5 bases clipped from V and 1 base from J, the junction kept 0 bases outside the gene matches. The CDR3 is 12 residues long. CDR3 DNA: TGCAGCGTTACAGGGGGGAACACTGAAGCTTTCTTT. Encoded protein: CSVTGGNTEAFF.

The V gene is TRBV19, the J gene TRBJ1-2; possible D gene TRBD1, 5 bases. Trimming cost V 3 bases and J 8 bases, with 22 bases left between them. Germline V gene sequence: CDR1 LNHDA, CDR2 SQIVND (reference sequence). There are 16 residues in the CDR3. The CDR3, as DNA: TGTGCCAGTAGTATTAACCGCCGGAGGGGTGTAGGGGGCTACACCTTC. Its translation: CASSINRRRGVGGYTF. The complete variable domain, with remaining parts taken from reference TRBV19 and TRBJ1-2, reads DGGITQSPKYLFRKEGQNVTLSCEQNLNHDAMYWYRQDPGQGLRLIYYSQIVNDFQKGDIAEGYSVSREKKESFPLTVTSAQKNPTAFYLCASSINRRRGVGGYTFGSGTRLTVV.

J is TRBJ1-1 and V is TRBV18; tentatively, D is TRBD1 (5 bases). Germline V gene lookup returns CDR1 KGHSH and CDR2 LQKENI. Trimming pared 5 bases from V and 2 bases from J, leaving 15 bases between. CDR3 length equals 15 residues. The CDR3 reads CASSSIQEINTEAFF. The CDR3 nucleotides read TGTGCCAGCTCATCTATACAGGAGATAAACACTGAAGCTTTCTTT.

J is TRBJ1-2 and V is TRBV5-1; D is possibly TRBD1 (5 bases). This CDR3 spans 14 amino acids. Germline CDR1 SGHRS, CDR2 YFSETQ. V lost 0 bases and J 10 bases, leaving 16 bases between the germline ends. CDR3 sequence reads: CASSLGQPQTFYTF. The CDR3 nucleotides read TGCGCCAGCAGCTTGGGACAGCCTCAGACTTTCTACACCTTC.

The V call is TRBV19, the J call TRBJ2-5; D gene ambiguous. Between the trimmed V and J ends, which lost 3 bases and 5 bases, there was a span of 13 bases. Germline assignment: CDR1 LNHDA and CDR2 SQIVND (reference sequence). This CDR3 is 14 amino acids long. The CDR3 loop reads CASSIGFVGETQYF. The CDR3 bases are TGTGCCAGTAGTATTGGGTTCGTCGGGGAGACCCAGTACTTC. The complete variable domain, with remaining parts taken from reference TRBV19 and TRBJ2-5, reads DGGITQSPKYLFRKEGQNVTLSCEQNLNHDAMYWYRQDPGQGLRLIYYSQIVNDFQKGDIAEGYSVSREKKESFPLTVTSAQKNPTAFYLCASSIGFVGETQYFGPGTRLLVL.

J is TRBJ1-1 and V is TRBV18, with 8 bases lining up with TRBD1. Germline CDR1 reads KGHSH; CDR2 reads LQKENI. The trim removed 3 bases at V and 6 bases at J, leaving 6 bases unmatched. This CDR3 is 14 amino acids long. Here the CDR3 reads CASSPSNRGSEAFF. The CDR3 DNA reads TGTGCCAGCTCACCTAGTAACAGGGGGTCTGAAGCTTTCTTT.

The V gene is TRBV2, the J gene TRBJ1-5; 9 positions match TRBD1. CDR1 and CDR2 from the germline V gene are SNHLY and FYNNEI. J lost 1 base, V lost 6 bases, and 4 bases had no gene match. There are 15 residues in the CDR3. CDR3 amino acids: CASRGQGVSNQPQHF. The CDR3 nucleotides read TGTGCCAGCAGGGGACAGGGAGTCAGCAATCAGCCCCAGCATTTT.

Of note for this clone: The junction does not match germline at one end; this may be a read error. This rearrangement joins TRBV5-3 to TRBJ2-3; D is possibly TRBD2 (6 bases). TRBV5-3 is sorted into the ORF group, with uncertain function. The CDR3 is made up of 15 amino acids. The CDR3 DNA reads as TGTGTCAGAAGCCTATATAGCGGACCGGTAGATACGCAGTATTTT. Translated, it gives CVRSLYSGPVDTQYF.

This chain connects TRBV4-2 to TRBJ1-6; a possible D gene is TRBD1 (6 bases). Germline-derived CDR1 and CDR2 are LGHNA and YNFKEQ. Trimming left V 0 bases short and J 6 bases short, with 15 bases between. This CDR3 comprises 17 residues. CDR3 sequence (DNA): TGTGCCAGCAGCCAAGAATCCAACAGGGCCAGTAATTCACCCCTCCACTTT. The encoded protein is CASSQESNRASNSPLHF.

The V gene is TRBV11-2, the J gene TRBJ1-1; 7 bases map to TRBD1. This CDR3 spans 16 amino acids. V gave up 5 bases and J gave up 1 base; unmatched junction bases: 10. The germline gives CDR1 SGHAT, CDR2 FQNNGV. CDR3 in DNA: TGTGCCAGCAGCCACATGTTGAGGACAGGGAACACTGAAGCTTTCTTT. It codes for CASSHMLRTGNTEAFF.

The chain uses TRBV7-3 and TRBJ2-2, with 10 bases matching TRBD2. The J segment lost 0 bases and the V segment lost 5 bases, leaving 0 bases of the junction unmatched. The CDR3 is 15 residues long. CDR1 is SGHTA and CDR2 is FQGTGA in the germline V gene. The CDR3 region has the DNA TGTGCCAGCAGCCTAGCGGGAGCGAACACCGGGGAGCTGTTTTTT. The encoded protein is CASSLAGANTGELFF.

The CDR3 bases are TGTGCCAGCGCCTCCCAGATGAGCTCACCGGGCCAGTACTTC. It translates to CASASQMSSPGQYF. The V call is TRBV7-2, the J call TRBJ2-5; D is uncertain. V was cut by 8 bases and J by 10 bases, with 23 bases left in between. The CDR3 extends over 14 amino acids. CDR1 is SGHTA, CDR2 FQGNSA, per germline.

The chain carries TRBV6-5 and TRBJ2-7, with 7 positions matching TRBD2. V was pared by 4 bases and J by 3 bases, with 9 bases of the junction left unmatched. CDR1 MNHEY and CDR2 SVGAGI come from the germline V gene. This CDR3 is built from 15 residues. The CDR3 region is CASSFGAGPNYEQYF. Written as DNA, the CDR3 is TGTGCCAGCAGTTTTGGAGCGGGACCTAACTACGAGCAGTACTTC.

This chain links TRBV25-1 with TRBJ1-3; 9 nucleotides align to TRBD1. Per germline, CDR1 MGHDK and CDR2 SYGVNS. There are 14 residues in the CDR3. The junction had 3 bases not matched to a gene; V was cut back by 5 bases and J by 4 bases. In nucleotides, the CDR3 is TGTGCCAGCAGTCAGGGACAGGGCGGAAACACCATATATTTT. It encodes CASSQGQGGNTIYF. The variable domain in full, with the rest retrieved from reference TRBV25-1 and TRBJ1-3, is EADIYQTPRYLVIGTGKKITLECSQTMGHDKMYWYQQDPGMELHLIHYSYGVNSTEKGDLSSESTVSRIRTEHFPLTLESARPSHTSQYLCASSQGQGGNTIYFGEGSWLTVV.

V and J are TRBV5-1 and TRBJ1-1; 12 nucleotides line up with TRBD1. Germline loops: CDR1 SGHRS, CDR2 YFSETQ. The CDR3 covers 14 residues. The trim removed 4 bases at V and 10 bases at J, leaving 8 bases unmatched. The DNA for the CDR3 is TGCGCCAGCAGCGAAGGGACAGGGGGCGGGGTAGCTTTCTTT. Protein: CASSEGTGGGVAFF. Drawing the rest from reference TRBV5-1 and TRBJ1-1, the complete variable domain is KAGVTQTPRYLIKTRGQQVTLSCSPISGHRSVSWYQQTPGQGLQFLFEYFSETQRNKGNFPGRFSGRQFSNSRSEMNVSTLELGDSALYLCASSEGTGGGVAFFGQGTRLTVV.

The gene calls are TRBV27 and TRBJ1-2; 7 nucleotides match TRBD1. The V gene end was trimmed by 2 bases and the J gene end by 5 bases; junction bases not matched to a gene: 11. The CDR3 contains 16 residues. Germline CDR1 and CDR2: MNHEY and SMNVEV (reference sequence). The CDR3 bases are TGTGCCAGCAGTTTAAGATTCGACAGGGATGTTTATGGCTACACCTTC. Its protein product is CASSLRFDRDVYGYTF.